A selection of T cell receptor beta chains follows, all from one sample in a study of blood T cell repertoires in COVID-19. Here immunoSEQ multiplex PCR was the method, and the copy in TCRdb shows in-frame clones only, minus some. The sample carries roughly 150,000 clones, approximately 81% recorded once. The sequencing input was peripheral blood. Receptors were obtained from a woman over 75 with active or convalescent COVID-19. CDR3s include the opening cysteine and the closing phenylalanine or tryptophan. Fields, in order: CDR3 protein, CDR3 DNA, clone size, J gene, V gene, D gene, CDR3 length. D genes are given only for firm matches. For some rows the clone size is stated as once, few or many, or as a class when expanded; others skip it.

CDR3: CASSPNSPAGNTEAFF
DNA: TGTGCCAGCAGCCCAAACTCCCCGGCGGGGAACACTGAAGCTTTCTTT
size: once
J: TRBJ1-1
V: TRBV11-2
D: -
length: 16

CDR3: CASSFNGRSYEQYF
DNA: TGCGCCAGCAGCTTTAACGGGAGGTCCTACGAGCAGTACTTC
size: -
J: TRBJ2-7
V: TRBV5-1
D: TRBD2
length: 14

CDR3: CASSQAGDEQYF
DNA: TGTGCCAGCAGCCAAGCAGGGGACGAGCAGTACTTC
size: -
J: TRBJ2-7
V: TRBV3-1/TRBV3-2
D: -
length: 12

CDR3: CASSLFDYGYTF
DNA: TGTGCCAGCAGTTTATTCGACTATGGCTACACCTTC
size: once
J: TRBJ1-2
V: TRBV28
D: -
length: 12

CDR3: CASSYAGTASTDTQYF
DNA: TGTGCCAGCAGTTACGCGGGGACGGCTAGCACAGATACGCAGTATTTT
size: -
J: TRBJ2-3
V: TRBV2
D: -
length: 16

CDR3: CASSRWARNTEAFF
DNA: TGTGCCAGCAGTCGATGGGCCCGGAACACTGAAGCTTTCTTT
size: -
J: TRBJ1-1
V: TRBV6-6
D: -
length: 14

CDR3: CASSRGDRNTEAFF
DNA: TGTGCCAGCAGTAGGGGCGACAGAAACACTGAAGCTTTCTTT
size: -
J: TRBJ1-1
V: TRBV6-5
D: -
length: 14

CDR3: CASSLGQGTEAFF
DNA: TGTGCCAGCAGCTTGGGACAGGGAACTGAAGCTTTCTTT
size: -
J: TRBJ1-1
V: TRBV7-2
D: TRBD1
length: 13

CDR3: CASSLGTGSNTEAFF
DNA: TGCGCCAGCAGCTTGGGAACAGGGTCGAACACTGAAGCTTTCTTT
size: -
J: TRBJ1-1
V: TRBV5-1
D: -
length: 15

CDR3: CASRRESFDTQYF
DNA: TGTGCCAGCCGGAGAGAGAGTTTTGATACGCAGTATTTT
size: few
J: TRBJ2-3
V: TRBV2
D: -
length: 13

CDR3: CASSASRGGQRSSGNTIYF
DNA: TGCGCCAGCAGCGCCTCTCGAGGGGGCCAAAGGTCCTCTGGAAACACCATATATTTT
size: -
J: TRBJ1-3
V: TRBV5-1
D: TRBD1
length: 19

CDR3: CASSPRAGDGNTEAFF
DNA: TGTGCCAGCTCACCAAGAGCGGGGGACGGAAACACTGAAGCTTTCTTT
size: -
J: TRBJ1-1
V: TRBV18
D: -
length: 16

CDR3: CASSLTGPNTGELFF
DNA: TGTGCCAGTAGTTTGACAGGGCCCAACACCGGGGAGCTGTTTTTT
size: once
J: TRBJ2-2
V: TRBV19
D: TRBD1
length: 15

CDR3: CASSLTSFGEGYNEQFF
DNA: TGTGCCAGCAGCTTAACGTCGTTCGGGGAAGGGTACAATGAGCAGTTCTTC
size: -
J: TRBJ2-1
V: TRBV7-3
D: -
length: 17

CDR3: CASSPTDRGNSPLHF
DNA: TGTGCCAGCTCACCTACGGACAGGGGTAATTCACCCCTCCACTTT
size: -
J: TRBJ1-6
V: TRBV18
D: TRBD1
length: 15

CDR3: CASSQGRYYGYTF
DNA: TGTGCCAGCAGCCAGGGGCGCTACTATGGCTACACCTTC
size: once
J: TRBJ1-2
V: TRBV14
D: -
length: 13

CDR3: CASSLRGGYAETQYF
DNA: TGTGCCAGCAGCTTAAGAGGGGGCTACGCGGAGACCCAGTACTTC
size: -
J: TRBJ2-5
V: TRBV7-8
D: TRBD1
length: 15

CDR3: CATSDLTSGRAVETQYF
DNA: TGTGCCACCAGTGACCTTACTAGCGGGAGGGCCGTAGAGACCCAGTACTTC
size: -
J: TRBJ2-5
V: TRBV24-1
D: TRBD2
length: 17

CDR3: CASSLIQGGKEAFF
DNA: TGTGCCAGCAGCCTAATACAGGGGGGGAAGGAAGCTTTCTTT
size: once
J: TRBJ1-1
V: TRBV4-2
D: TRBD1
length: 14

CDR3: CASSPQRTASTDTQYF
DNA: TGTGCCAGCAGCCCCCAACGGACAGCTAGCACAGATACGCAGTATTTT
size: -
J: TRBJ2-3
V: TRBV7-3
D: -
length: 16

CDR3: CASSLAGLASGPSTDTQYF
DNA: TGTGCCAGCAGCTTAGCGGGGCTGGCTAGCGGGCCTAGCACAGATACGCAGTATTTT
size: -
J: TRBJ2-3
V: TRBV7-2
D: TRBD2
length: 19

CDR3: CASSPWGQGSFGQFF
DNA: TGCGCCAGCAGTCCGTGGGGACAGGGGAGTTTTGGGCAGTTCTTC
size: once
J: TRBJ2-1
V: TRBV5-1
D: TRBD1
length: 15

CDR3: CASSGVLAGSREQYF
DNA: TGTGCCAGCAGTGGTGTACTAGCGGGGTCCCGCGAGCAGTACTTC
size: -
J: TRBJ2-7
V: TRBV2
D: TRBD2
length: 15

CDR3: CASSGAGTVNTEAFF
DNA: TGTGCCAGTAGTGGAGCCGGGACAGTGAACACTGAAGCTTTCTTT
size: -
J: TRBJ1-1
V: TRBV19
D: TRBD1
length: 15

CDR3: CSASFYTRSIYEQYF
DNA: TGCAGTGCTAGTTTCTATACCCGGTCCATTTACGAGCAGTACTTC
size: -
J: TRBJ2-7
V: TRBV20-1
D: -
length: 15

CDR3: CASSLMGAHNYGYTF
DNA: TGTGCCAGCAGCTTAATGGGGGCTCATAACTATGGCTACACCTTC
size: -
J: TRBJ1-2
V: TRBV7-9
D: -
length: 15

CDR3: CASSLDPYSFVSTDTQYF
DNA: TGTGCCAGCAGCTTAGACCCTTACTCGTTTGTGAGCACAGATACGCAGTATTTT
size: -
J: TRBJ2-3
V: TRBV7-9
D: -
length: 18

CDR3: CASTGQGARGYGYTF
DNA: TGTGCCAGCACTGGACAGGGGGCCCGTGGCTATGGCTACACCTTC
size: -
J: TRBJ1-2
V: TRBV28
D: TRBD1
length: 15

CDR3: CASRHTNQPQHF
DNA: TGTGCCAGCAGACACACCAATCAGCCCCAGCATTTT
size: -
J: TRBJ1-5
V: TRBV28
D: -
length: 12

CDR3: CASSDTTENTDTQYF
DNA: TGTGCCAGCAGCGATACGACAGAAAACACAGATACGCAGTATTTT
size: -
J: TRBJ2-3
V: TRBV2
D: -
length: 15

CDR3: CASSPGTSGIWGYEQYF
DNA: TGTGCCAGCAGCCCAGGGACTAGCGGGATTTGGGGATACGAGCAGTACTTC
size: -
J: TRBJ2-7
V: TRBV11-2
D: TRBD2
length: 17

CDR3: CASSTRLAGLGELFF
DNA: TGTGCCAGCAGCACACGACTAGCGGGCCTCGGGGAGCTGTTTTTT
size: -
J: TRBJ2-2
V: TRBV3-1/TRBV3-2
D: TRBD2
length: 15

CDR3: CASSLVQAAGYTF
DNA: TGTGCCAGCAGCTTAGTGCAGGCTGCTGGCTACACCTTC
size: few
J: TRBJ1-2
V: TRBV7-8
D: -
length: 13

CDR3: CASGLPMRTSGSFTGELFF
DNA: TGTGCTAGTGGTTTGCCCATGAGGACTAGCGGGAGTTTCACCGGGGAGCTGTTTTTT
size: -
J: TRBJ2-2
V: TRBV12-5
D: TRBD2
length: 19

CDR3: CASSPVAGQGIYEQYF
DNA: TGCGCCAGCAGCCCGGTCGCGGGACAGGGGATCTACGAGCAGTACTTC
size: -
J: TRBJ2-7
V: TRBV5-1
D: TRBD1
length: 16